This passage covers 8 T cell receptor beta chains from one sample sequenced in a study of long-term antiretroviral therapy in people with HIV. Survey-level immunoSEQ v3.0 assays were run. Here immunoSEQ multiplex PCR was the method, and the copy in TCRdb shows in-frame clones only, minus some. Altogether 20,000 to 25,000 clones are present, more than 65% being singletons, with the ten largest covering about 18%. The specimen comprised unsorted PBMCs, sampled 0.1 years before starting antiretroviral therapy. All receptors come from a man aged 18 to 35 with HIV.

This clone was seen a single time. This CDR3 reads CASSVGPIYEQYF. The CDR3 DNA follows: TGTGCCAGCAGTGTAGGACCGATCTACGAGCAGTACTTC. V gene TRBV6-1 combines with J gene TRBJ2-7; D is ambiguous. Deletions cut 4 bases from V and 3 bases from J, with 10 bases between. Germline lookup yields CDR1 MNHNS and CDR2 SASEGT. The CDR3 runs to 13 residues.

This clone occurred a few times. The chain employs TRBV30 and TRBJ1-2; 7 bases map to TRBD1. Trimming cost V 3 bases and J 6 bases; bases outside gene matches: 7. CDR1 is GTSNPN, CDR2 SVGIG, per germline (reference sequence). CDR3 length equals 13 residues. The CDR3 region has the DNA TGTGCCTGGAGACCCTGGGACAGCCATGGCTACACCTTC. Its translation: CAWRPWDSHGYTF. The full variable domain, rest sourced from reference TRBV30 and TRBJ1-2, is SQTIHQWPATLVQPVGSPLSLECTVEGTSNPNLYWYRQAAGRGLQLLFYSVGIGQISSEVPQNLSASRPQDRQFILSSKKLLLSDSGFYLCAWRPWDSHGYTFGSGTRLTVV.

DNA for the CDR3: TGTGCCAGCAGTTTAAGTTGGACAGATACGCAGTATTTT. Translated: CASSLSWTDTQYF. The rearrangement uses TRBV27 and TRBJ2-3; D remains unclear. Germline V gene data show CDR1 as MNHEY and CDR2 as SMNVEV (reference sequence). V was pared by 2 bases and J by 3 bases, with 6 bases between. The CDR3 has 13 residues.

V and J are TRBV12-5 and TRBJ2-1; the D is unclear. Between the trimmed V and J ends, which lost 4 bases and 13 bases, there was a span of 14 bases. The CDR3 covers 12 residues. Germline V gene data show CDR1 as LGHNT and CDR2 as FRNRAP. CDR3 DNA: TGTGCTAGTGGTTCCAGACCGGTCAGACAGTTCTTC. It yields the protein CASGSRPVRQFF.

CDR3 region: CASGFGTVQGRGPLHF. The CDR3, as DNA: TGTGCTAGTGGTTTTGGTACGGTGCAGGGTAGGGGACCCCTCCACTTT. The gene calls are TRBV12-5 and TRBJ1-6; TRBD1 is a possible D gene (5 bases). Trimming took 3 bases from V and 12 from J, leaving 21 bases between them. Germline V gives CDR1 LGHNT, CDR2 FRNRAP. This CDR3 is 16 amino acids long.

The V gene is TRBV5-1, the J gene TRBJ2-2; D may be TRBD1 or TRBD2 (5 bases each). V lost 5 bases and J 3 bases, leaving 17 bases between the germline ends. The CDR3 sequence is 16 residues long. Germline assignment: CDR1 SGHRS and CDR2 YFSETQ. The CDR3 reads CASSRGLDDHTGELFF. The CDR3 DNA sequence: TGCGCCAGCAGTCGGGGCCTAGATGATCACACCGGGGAGCTGTTTTTT.

The chain combines TRBV11-2 with TRBJ2-5; D might be TRBD2 (5 bases). The germline gives CDR1 SGHAT, CDR2 FQNNGV. V lost 5 bases and J lost 5, with 18 bases in between. The CDR3 extends over 15 amino acids. CDR3 coding DNA: TGTGCCAGCAGCGCGCAACTAGAAAAGGGTGAGACCCAGTACTTC. This codes for CASSAQLEKGETQYF.

In this sample, this clone turned up a few times. V is TRBV6-5 and J is TRBJ1-2; D gene uncertain. The CDR3 is 15 amino acids. Germline V gene sequence: CDR1 MNHEY, CDR2 SVGAGI. V lost 0 bases, J lost 1 base, and 9 bases lay in between. CDR3 bases: TGTGCCAGCAGTTACTCGGTCCCGATTAACTATGGCTACACCTTC. Protein sequence: CASSYSVPINYGYTF.